The source of this T cell receptor (beta chain) is a study of cytomegalovirus exposure and HLA in healthy donors. Findings and caveats of the study: When the data were analyzed later, several of the most significant clusters appeared to be linked to common viral pathogens.

V was cut by 1 base and J by 5 bases, with 11 bases left in between. Germline CDR1 SQVTM, CDR2 ANQGSEA. The CDR3 length is 13 residues. The PCR contained 60 Vbeta and 13 Jbeta primers. Assay used: immunoSEQ multiplex PCR; TCRdb lists only in-frame clones, some missing. This repertoire shows under 150,000 clones, over 80% found once; its top ten account for 0.95% to 1.5%. As concerns this clone: Antigen specificity is unknown.

This TCR was recovered from a boy aged 5-17 years in good health and CMV-seronegative. Sequenced input: PBMCs. This sequence joins TRBV29-1 and TRBJ1-2; D is perhaps TRBD1 (6 bases). This chain's CDR3 is CSVEADSIYGYTF. Written as DNA, the CDR3 is TGCAGCGTTGAAGCGGACAGCATTTATGGCTACACCTTC.